This T cell receptor beta chain was sequenced in a study of follicular helper T cells after annual influenza vaccination. Study-level findings and limits: Recurrent ICOS+CD38+ cTfh clonotypes included tetramer and AIM influenza-specific ones.

V trimming: 6 bases; J trimming: 4 bases; junction bases outside the gene matches: 8. Germline V gene data show CDR1 as MDHEN and CDR2 as SYDVKM. This CDR3 contains 15 residues. A note on this clone: Its antigen is as yet unknown.

Regarding time point: 2013-2014 season, 7 days after vaccination. Data came from immunoSEQ multiplex PCR; TCRdb stores just in-frame clones and leaves some out. The profile shows 9,700 or so clones, around 81% of them singletons. The genes are TRBV28 and TRBJ1-3, with 8 bases fitting TRBD1. The sequence came from an adult who received the influenza vaccine. The sample consisted of CXCR5- memory CD4+ T cells sorted from blood, taken 7 days after influenza vaccination. The CDR3: CASSPDRGSGNTIYF. The CDR3 nucleotides read TGTGCCAGCAGCCCCGACAGGGGCTCAGGAAACACCATATATTTT.